This T cell receptor beta chain was retrieved from a study of blood T cell repertoires in COVID-19. Turning to the study itself: The analysed material was cDNA or gDNA that came from T cells, B-cell-depleted T cells, or PBMCs.

Original processing methods: Nucleated cell number was recorded as an estimate derived from reference gene primer amplification. Clones were read by immunoSEQ multiplex PCR, and TCRdb kept only the in-frame ones, dropping some. That table supplies the V and J calls and clone size; D and trimming were determined from the DNA. The sample contains 200,000 to 300,000 clones, 83% of which appear only once. V shed 3 bases and J 7 bases; nucleotides not matched to a gene: 8. The CDR3 covers 15 residues. The V gene's germline CDR1 is SEHNR and CDR2 FQNEAQ (reference sequence). The TCR comes from a human donor in a cohort sampled during active COVID-19. What was sequenced was peripheral blood. This rearrangement joins TRBV7-9 to TRBJ1-4; 7 bases fit TRBD1. Here the CDR3 DNA reads TGTGCCAGCAGCTTGAACAGGGGATCGGGTGAAAAACTGTTTTTT. It codes for CASSLNRGSGEKLFF.